A selection of T cell receptor beta chains follows, all from one sample in a study of shared clonotypes between healthy human individuals. Clones were sequenced by immunoSEQ multiplex PCR, and TCRdb holds only the in-frame ones, with some missing. This sample has about 2.4 million clones; roughly 93% occur once, and the top ten carry 0.36%. Sequenced input: naive CD4+ T cells from PBMCs. These receptors were taken from a man between 18 and 29 years old in good health. Some clones in this sample may be carry-over from other donors' samples. CDR3s include the opening cysteine and the closing phenylalanine or tryptophan.

V gene	J gene	CDR3 protein
TRBV5-4	TRBJ2-7	CASSLATGELYF
TRBV7-9	TRBJ2-1	CASSLSRGNEQFF
TRBV18	TRBJ1-1	CASTNRQGNTEAFF
TRBV19	TRBJ2-1	CASSYSPLSLAGGNEQFF
TRBV5-1	TRBJ1-2	CASSLAGKGDGYTF
TRBV2	-	CASSGQQPYEQYF
TRBV9	TRBJ2-7	CASSQSGGEQYF
TRBV29-1	TRBJ1-1	CSVESGRGPNTEAFF
TRBV27	TRBJ2-7	CASSLTGLNSYEQYF
TRBV18	TRBJ2-2	CASSPTGAMNTGELFF
TRBV7-9	TRBJ1-4	CASSLGQATNEKLFF
TRBV9	TRBJ1-5	CASSASDSNQPQHF
TRBV5-1	TRBJ1-4	CASSETGAYDQKLFF
TRBV7-2	TRBJ2-2	CASNPLGATAGELFF
TRBV6-1	TRBJ2-1	CASSEARGQSYNEQFF
TRBV7-9	TRBJ2-2	CASSRDKSTQSPTGELFF